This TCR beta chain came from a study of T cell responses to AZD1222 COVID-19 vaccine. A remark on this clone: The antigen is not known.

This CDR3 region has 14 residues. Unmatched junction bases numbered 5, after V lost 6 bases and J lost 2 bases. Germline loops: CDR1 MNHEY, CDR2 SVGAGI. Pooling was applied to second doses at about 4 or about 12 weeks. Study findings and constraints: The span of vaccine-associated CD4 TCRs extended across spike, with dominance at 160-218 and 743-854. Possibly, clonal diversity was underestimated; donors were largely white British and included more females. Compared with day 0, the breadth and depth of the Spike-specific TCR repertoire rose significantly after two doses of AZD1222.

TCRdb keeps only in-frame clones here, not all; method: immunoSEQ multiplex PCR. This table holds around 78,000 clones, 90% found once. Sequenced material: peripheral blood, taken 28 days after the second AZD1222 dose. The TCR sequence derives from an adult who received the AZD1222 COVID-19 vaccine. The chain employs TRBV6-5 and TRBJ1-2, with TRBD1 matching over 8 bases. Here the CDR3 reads CASSPDRANYGYTF. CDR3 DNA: TGTGCCAGCAGCCCGGACAGGGCCAACTATGGCTACACCTTC.